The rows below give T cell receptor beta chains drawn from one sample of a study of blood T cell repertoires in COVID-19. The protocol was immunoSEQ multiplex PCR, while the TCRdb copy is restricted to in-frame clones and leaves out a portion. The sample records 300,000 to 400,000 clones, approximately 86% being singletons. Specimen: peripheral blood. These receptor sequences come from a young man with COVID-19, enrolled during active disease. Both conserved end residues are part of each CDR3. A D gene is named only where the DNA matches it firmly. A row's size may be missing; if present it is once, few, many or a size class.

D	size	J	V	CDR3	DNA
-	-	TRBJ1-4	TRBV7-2	CASSLGVARLDEKLFF	TGTGCCAGCAGCTTAGGGGTCGCCAGGTTGGATGAAAAACTGTTTTTT
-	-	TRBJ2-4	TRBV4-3	CASSPSVRGAKNIQYF	TGCGCCAGCAGCCCTTCGGTTAGGGGAGCCAAAAACATTCAGTACTTC
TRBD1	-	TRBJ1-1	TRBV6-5	CASSRTGGNTEAFF	TGTGCCAGCAGTCGGACAGGGGGGAACACTGAAGCTTTCTTT
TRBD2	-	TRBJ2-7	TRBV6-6	CASSRTSGGTLSSYEQYF	TGTGCCAGCAGTCGGACTAGCGGGGGGACTCTGAGCTCCTACGAGCAGTACTTC
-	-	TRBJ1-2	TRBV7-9	CASSSTGGDGYTF	TGTGCCAGCAGCTCAACCGGGGGGGATGGCTACACCTTC
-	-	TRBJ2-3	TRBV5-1	CASSNRVSSTDTQYF	TGCGCCAGCAGCAACAGGGTCTCTAGCACAGATACGCAGTATTTT
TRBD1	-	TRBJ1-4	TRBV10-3	CAISQQPQGGGEKLFF	TGTGCCATCAGCCAGCAGCCACAGGGGGGGGGTGAAAAACTGTTTTTT
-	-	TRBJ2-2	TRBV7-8	CASSFVGDTGELFF	TGTGCCAGCAGCTTCGTCGGAGATACCGGGGAGCTGTTTTTT
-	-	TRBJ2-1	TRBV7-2	CASSLALRSGETFF	TGTGCCAGCAGCTTAGCGCTTAGGTCAGGGGAAACGTTCTTC
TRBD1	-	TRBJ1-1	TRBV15	CATSRKRTGTYTEAFF	TGTGCCACCAGCCGAAAAAGGACAGGGACTTACACTGAAGCTTTCTTT
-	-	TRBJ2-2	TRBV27	CASSLTGELFF	TGTGCCAGCTCCCTGACCGGGGAGCTGTTTTTT
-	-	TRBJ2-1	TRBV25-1	CASSGYWNEQFF	TGTGCCAGCTCAGGGTATTGGAATGAGCAGTTCTTC
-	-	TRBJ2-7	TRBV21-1	CASSKELGSSYEQYF	TGTGCCAGCAGCAAAGAACTAGGAAGCTCCTACGAGCAGTACTTC
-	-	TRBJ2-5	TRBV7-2	CASSLYLGASKETQYF	TGTGCCAGCAGCTTATATCTAGGAGCGTCTAAAGAGACCCAGTACTTC
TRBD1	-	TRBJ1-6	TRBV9	CASSVRGTDLNSPLHF	TGTGCCAGCAGCGTTCGTGGGACAGATCTCAATTCACCCCTCCACTTT
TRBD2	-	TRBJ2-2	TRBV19	CASRAGTTENTGELFF	TGTGCCAGTAGGGCTGGGACTACAGAGAACACCGGGGAGCTGTTTTTT
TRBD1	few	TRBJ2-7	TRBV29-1	CSVEAGTGVYEQYF	TGCAGCGTTGAAGCCGGGACAGGGGTATACGAGCAGTACTTC
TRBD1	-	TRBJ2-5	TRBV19	CASSRTGGVGETQYF	TGTGCCAGTTCCCGGACAGGGGGCGTCGGGGAGACCCAGTACTTC
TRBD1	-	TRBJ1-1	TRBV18	CASSPSTGDTEAFF	TGTGCCAGCTCACCATCGACAGGGGACACTGAAGCTTTCTTT
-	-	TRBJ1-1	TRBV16	CASSPPRQINTEAFF	TGTGCCAGCAGCCCACCACGACAGATAAACACTGAAGCTTTCTTT
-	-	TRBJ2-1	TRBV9	CASSGHGVYNERQFF	TGTGCCAGCAGCGGACACGGGGTCTACAATGAGCGGCAGTTCTTC
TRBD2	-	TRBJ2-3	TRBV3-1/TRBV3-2	CASSPPRGLAGGRDTQYF	TGTGCCAGCAGCCCTCCCAGGGGGCTAGCGGGGGGCCGGGATACGCAGTATTTT
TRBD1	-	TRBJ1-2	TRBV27	CASSPQGADYGYTF	TGTGCCAGCAGTCCACAGGGGGCGGACTATGGCTACACCTTC
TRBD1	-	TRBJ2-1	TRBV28	CASSLRAGGGFGQFF	TGTGCCAGCAGTTTACGGGCAGGGGGCGGTTTTGGGCAGTTCTTC
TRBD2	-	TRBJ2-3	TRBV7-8	CASSPGLAGITDTQYF	TGTGCCAGCAGCCCTGGACTAGCGGGTATCACAGATACGCAGTATTTT
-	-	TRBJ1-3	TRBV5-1	CASPGAGNTIYF	TGCGCCAGCCCAGGGGCTGGAAACACCATATATTTT
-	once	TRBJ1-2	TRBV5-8	CASSLSALRHGYTF	TGTGCCAGCAGCTTGTCAGCGCTTAGGCATGGCTACACCTTC
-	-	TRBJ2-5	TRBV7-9	CASSSGEGKTQYF	TGTGCCAGCAGCTCAGGGGAGGGGAAGACCCAGTACTTC
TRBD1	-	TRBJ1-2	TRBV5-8	CASSVTGQGGYGYTF	TGTGCCAGCAGCGTGACAGGGCAAGGGGGCTATGGCTACACCTTC